The source of this T cell receptor (beta chain) is a study of identifying expanded T cells in peripheral blood. Study-wide results and limits: Roughly two-week clone count variance significantly increased as total template count grew. Technical replicates showed approximately 1.2 changed clones; approximately two weeks roughly 15; four weeks 19.

Healthy donors had no documented immune events, such as infections, while sampled. V shed 2 bases and J shed 5 bases, with 9 bases lying between them. The CDR3 consists of 14 residues. The germline gives CDR1 SGHVS, CDR2 FQNEAQ. Measured with immunoSEQ multiplex PCR; TCRdb has only the in-frame clones, and not every one. The data contain around 100,000 clones, 88% of them singletons. This clone has just one count. The antigen is unknown. The chain carries TRBV7-8 and TRBJ2-2; D unclear. The source material was blood. The receptor was isolated from a person aged 18-70 years in good health. The CDR3 DNA reads as TGTGCCAGCAGCTTAATGCTGGCGACCGGGGAGCTGTTTTTT. It translates to CASSLMLATGELFF.